The 22 T cell receptor beta chains listed next were all sequenced from one sample in a study of identical twins. TCRdb itself ran the 5' RACE reads through MiXCR, one entry per CDR3 protein. The table records 500,000 or so distinct CDR3 sequences, 13% to 15% of them present only once. The same data also contributed to another study, on yellow fever vaccine responses in identical twins.

Sequenced sample: CD4+ T cells sorted from blood. These TCRs come from a woman between 18 and 29 years old in good health.

V and J are TRBV7-9 and TRBJ2-5; D is possibly TRBD1 (5 bases). CDR3 length: 13 residues. The V and J ends lost 3 bases and 1 base respectively, with 6 bases between them. Germline V lookup: CDR1 SEHNR, CDR2 FQNEAQ (reference sequence). Written as DNA, the CDR3 is TGTGCCAGCAGCTTCAGGGCCCAAGAGACCCAGTACTTC. It is translated as CASSFRAQETQYF.

The sample holds a few counts of this clonotype. DNA for the CDR3: TGCGCCAGCAGCCAATCGACCTACTCATACGAGCAGTACTTC. Its protein product is CASSQSTYSYEQYF. This chain links TRBV4-3 with TRBJ2-7; D remains unclear. V was cut by 2 bases and J by 4 bases, with 12 bases left in between. Germline-derived CDR1 and CDR2 are LGHNA and YSLEER. This CDR3 comprises 14 residues.

The chain combines TRBV4-1 with TRBJ2-5, with D tentatively TRBD1 (6 bases). Germline V gene sequence: CDR1 MGHRA, CDR2 YSYEKL. The CDR3 has 13 amino acids. V lost 6 bases to trimming and J lost 2 bases, with 10 bases between them. The CDR3 sequence: CASRKQGQETQYF. Written as DNA, the CDR3 is TGCGCCAGCAGGAAACAGGGACAAGAGACCCAGTACTTC.

This sequence joins TRBV11-2 and TRBJ2-5; 11 bases line up with TRBD2. V shed 1 base and J 2 bases; nucleotides not matched to a gene: 12. The CDR3 length is 19 residues. From germline, CDR1 is SGHAT and CDR2 FQNNGV. CDR3 loop: CASSLVTLRLAGLQETQYF. As DNA, the CDR3 is TGTGCCAGCAGCTTAGTCACCCTACGACTAGCGGGACTTCAAGAGACCCAGTACTTC.

V and J are TRBV7-2 and TRBJ2-2; unclear D gene. CDR1 is SGHTA, CDR2 FQGNSA, per germline. CDR3 length: 14 amino acids. Trimming removed 2 bases at V and 1 base at J, with 5 bases between. CDR3 DNA: TGTGCCAGCAGCTTACGAGAGAACACCGGGGAGCTGTTTTTT. Amino acids: CASSLRENTGELFF.

This clonotype was seen only a few times. The rearrangement joins TRBV7-8 to TRBJ1-2, with 7 bases that match TRBD1. Trimming took 4 bases from V and 5 from J; bases not matched to a gene: 7. The CDR3 totals 14 residues. Germline V gene lookup returns CDR1 SGHVS and CDR2 FQNEAQ. CDR3 DNA: TGTGCCAGCAGCTCCAGGACAGGCCGGTATGGCTACACCTTC. As protein: CASSSRTGRYGYTF.

The chain recombines TRBV28 with TRBJ1-4; 7 nucleotides agree with TRBD1. V gave up 9 bases and J gave up 3 bases; unmatched junction bases: 7. This CDR3 region has 14 residues. The germline V gene encodes CDR1 MDHEN and CDR2 SYDVKM. DNA for the CDR3: TGTGCCAGTCTGCCAGGGGGTGCTAATGAAAAACTGTTTTTT. It codes for CASLPGGANEKLFF.

This clonotype appeared a few times. V is TRBV6-5 and J is TRBJ1-2; weak D call: TRBD1 (5 bases). There are 12 residues in the CDR3. CDR1 is MNHEY and CDR2 is SVGAGI in the germline V gene. Trimming pared 2 bases from V and 5 bases from J, leaving 6 bases between. In DNA form, the CDR3 reads TGTGCCAGCAGTTACCCAGGGTATGGCTACACCTTC. Translated: CASSYPGYGYTF.

This chain links TRBV29-1 with TRBJ2-4, with D tentatively TRBD2 (8 bases). Germline V gives CDR1 SQVTM, CDR2 ANQGSEA. This CDR3 has 14 amino acids. The V gene lost 4 bases and the J gene lost 2 bases, with 12 bases spanning the gap. The CDR3, as DNA: TGCAGCGTTGCGGGAGGGGGCCCCAAAAACATTCAGTACTTC. This encodes CSVAGGGPKNIQYF.

The CDR3 DNA is TGCAGTGCCCCAGCTAGCGGGAGCAGTGGCGGGGAGCTGTTTTTT. It is translated as CSAPASGSSGGELFF. The chain uses TRBV20-1 and TRBJ2-2, with TRBD2 matching over 10 bases. Germline values: CDR1 DFQATT, CDR2 SNEGSKA (reference sequence). The J segment lost 7 bases and the V segment lost 6 bases, leaving 11 bases of the junction unmatched. The CDR3 is 15 amino acids.

Points on this clonotype: An end of the junction does not agree with germline; a read error may underlie this. The chain is built from TRBV19 and TRBJ2-5, with D tentatively TRBD1 (6 bases). The length of the CDR3 is 14 residues. Germline CDR1 and CDR2: LNHDA and SQIVND (reference sequence). The CDR3 region has the DNA TGTGCCAGTAGCATAGACAGGAGGAAAAAGACCCAGTACTTC. Amino acid sequence: CASSIDRRKKTQYF.

Only a few counts were recorded for this clonotype. The chain combines TRBV20-1 with TRBJ2-7; 9 nucleotides align to TRBD2. This CDR3 is built from 12 residues. In germline, CDR1 is DFQATT, CDR2 SNEGSKA (reference sequence). After removal of 8 bases from V and 2 bases from J, the junction contained 4 bases not matched to a gene. The DNA for the CDR3 is TGCAGTTTCGCGGGAGGGACCTACGAGCAGTACTTC. Translated, it gives CSFAGGTYEQYF.

The gene calls are TRBV6-1 and TRBJ2-7; 10 positions match TRBD1. The trim removed 6 bases at V and 2 bases at J, leaving 4 bases unmatched. This CDR3 region has 14 residues. CDR1 is MNHNS, CDR2 SASEGT, per germline. CDR3 nucleotide sequence: TGTGCCAGCAGAAAGGACAGGGGGGCCTACGAGCAGTACTTC. This codes for CASRKDRGAYEQYF.

This clonotype was counted between two and nine times. J is TRBJ2-5 and V is TRBV11-2, with unresolved D. Looked up from germline, CDR1 is SGHAT and CDR2 is FQNNGV. V was clipped by 4 bases and J by 0 bases, with 15 bases between them. This CDR3 has 16 amino acids. This chain's CDR3 is CASSSLGRRNQETQYF. The CDR3 bases are TGTGCCAGCAGCTCATTAGGTCGACGGAACCAAGAGACCCAGTACTTC.

This clonotype has just a few counts. V is TRBV2 and J is TRBJ2-1; 10 nucleotides match TRBD2. V shed 8 bases and J 3 bases; nucleotides not matched to a gene: 4. This CDR3 region has 14 residues. Per germline, CDR1 SNHLY and CDR2 FYNNEI. CDR3 sequence reads: CASGGTSDYNEQFF. As DNA, the CDR3 is TGTGCCAGCGGTGGGACTAGCGACTACAATGAGCAGTTCTTC.

The chain uses TRBV27 and TRBJ1-5, with D tentatively TRBD1 (5 bases). The CDR3 covers 13 residues. The germline CDR1 and CDR2 sequences are MNHEY and SMNVEV (reference sequence). The germline V and J ends were trimmed by 5 bases and 7 bases, with 12 bases remaining between them. The CDR3 DNA is TGTGCCAGCAGTACACGCAGGGACCAGCCCCAGCATTTT. Its protein is CASSTRRDQPQHF.

The chain combines TRBV24-1 with TRBJ2-5; D unclear. Per the germline V gene, CDR1 is KGHDR and CDR2 is SFDVKD. CDR3 length equals 14 residues. Between the trimmed V and J ends, which lost 3 bases and 5 bases, there was a span of 12 bases. The CDR3 is CATSDPSVVETQYF. CDR3 nucleotide sequence: TGTGCCACCAGTGATCCGTCTGTGGTCGAGACCCAGTACTTC.

This clonotype was observed a handful of times. The CDR3 DNA sequence: TGTGCCACCAGTGGGGGCGTGAACTATGGCTACACCTTC. As protein: CATSGGVNYGYTF. The chain employs TRBV24-1 and TRBJ1-2; tentative D call: TRBD1 (5 bases). The CDR3 runs 13 residues. V lost 5 bases to trimming and J lost 2 bases, with 8 bases between them. Germline V lookup: CDR1 KGHDR, CDR2 SFDVKD.

The chain combines TRBV5-1 with TRBJ2-1; the D gene is possibly TRBD2 (5 bases). The CDR3 consists of 16 residues. CDR1 SGHRS and CDR2 YFSETQ come from the germline V gene. V was shortened by 4 bases and J by 7 bases, with 21 bases between the two germline ends. The CDR3, as DNA: TGCGCCAGCAGCCCGGCCGAGGGCGGTCGTAATAATGAGCAGTTCTTC. Translating gives CASSPAEGGRNNEQFF.

The table lists this clonotype with a few counts. V gene TRBV9 combines with J gene TRBJ2-3; 9 bases line up with TRBD1. The CDR3 is made up of 16 amino acids. V shed 0 bases and J 4 bases; nucleotides not matched to a gene: 6. Germline V CDR1 and CDR2: SGDLS, YYNGEE. CDR3 DNA: TGTGCCAGCAGCGTAGTGGGACAGGGTGGCCCAGATACGCAGTATTTT. It specifies CASSVVGQGGPDTQYF.

The genes are TRBV15 and TRBJ2-7; D gene unclear. The CDR3 spans 13 residues. V was clipped by 1 base and J by 6 bases, with 10 bases between them. Germline lookup yields CDR1 LNHNV and CDR2 YYDKDF (reference sequence). CDR3 region: CATSRVPAREQYF. CDR3 nucleotides: TGTGCCACCAGCAGAGTACCAGCGCGCGAGCAGTACTTC.

This clonotype was counted a few times. The CDR3 bases are TGTGCCATCAGTGGGGACAGGGTCTCCTGCACCTTC. Amino acid sequence: CAISGDRVSCTF. The V gene is TRBV10-3, the J gene TRBJ1-2, with 9 bases matching TRBD1. Germline values: CDR1 ENHRY, CDR2 SYGVKD. The CDR3 spans 12 residues. The V and J ends lost 4 bases and 13 bases, in that order; junction bases with no gene match: 7.